This T cell receptor beta chain was captured in a study of T-cell reconstitution after alpha-beta-depleted transplantation in children. This clonotype has only a few counts. During its preparation, the TCRbeta library received unique molecular identifiers. TCRdb ran MiXCR on the PCR reads and lists one entry per CDR3 protein. The sample shows 380,000 or so distinct CDR3 sequences, less than 15% of them seen only once. The CDR3 consists of 16 residues. With 1 base removed from V and 1 base from J, the gap between germline ends came to 12 bases. Germline V CDR1 and CDR2: LGHNA, YSLEER. This sample comprised PBMCs, obtained from the stem cell graft. The TCR was taken from a human donor who donated a stem cell graft to a child with Fanconi anemia. The V call is TRBV4-3, the J call TRBJ2-3, with D tentatively TRBD1 (6 bases). The CDR3 DNA is TGCGCCAGCAGCCAAGGGGGAACAGGGCGCACAGATACGCAGTATTTT. As protein: CASSQGGTGRTDTQYF.